This T cell receptor beta chain stems from a study of T cells in localized non-small cell lung cancer. V shed 9 bases and J 2 bases; nucleotides not matched to a gene: 3. This CDR3 is built from 14 residues. The germline CDR1 and CDR2 sequences are LNHDA and SQIVND (reference sequence). Using immunoSEQ multiplex PCR, the repertoire was profiled, and TCRdb retains in-frame clones only, with some absent. Among some 31,000 clones listed, about nine tenths were seen once. This clone occurred once. This chain connects TRBV19 to TRBJ1-5, with 11 bases aligning to TRBD1. The sample was peripheral blood, taken before any cancer treatment. The receptor was isolated from a woman aged 35-70 years with stage I lung adenocarcinoma. CDR3 bases: TGTGCCAGCGGACAGGGGGCGGGCAATCAGCCCCAGCATTTT. It encodes CASGQGAGNQPQHF. The full variable domain, in which reference TRBV19 and TRBJ1-5 provide the parts outside the CDR3, is DGGITQSPKYLFRKEGQNVTLSCEQNLNHDAMYWYRQDPGQGLRLIYYSQIVNDFQKGDIAEGYSVSREKKESFPLTVTSAQKNPTAFYLCASGQGAGNQPQHFGDGTRLSIL.